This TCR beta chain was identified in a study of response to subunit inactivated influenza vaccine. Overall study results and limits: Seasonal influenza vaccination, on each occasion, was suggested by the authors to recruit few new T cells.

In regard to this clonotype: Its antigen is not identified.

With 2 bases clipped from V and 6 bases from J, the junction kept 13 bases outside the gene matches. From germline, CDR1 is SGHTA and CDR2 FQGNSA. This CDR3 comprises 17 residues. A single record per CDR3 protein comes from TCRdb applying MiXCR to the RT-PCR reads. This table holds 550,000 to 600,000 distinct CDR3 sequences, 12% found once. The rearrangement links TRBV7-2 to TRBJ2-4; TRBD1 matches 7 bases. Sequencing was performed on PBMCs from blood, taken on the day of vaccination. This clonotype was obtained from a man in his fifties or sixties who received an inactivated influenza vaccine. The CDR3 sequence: CASSLKLGRQGGNIQYF. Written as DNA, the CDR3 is TGTGCCAGCAGCTTAAAACTAGGAAGACAGGGCGGAAACATTCAGTACTTC.